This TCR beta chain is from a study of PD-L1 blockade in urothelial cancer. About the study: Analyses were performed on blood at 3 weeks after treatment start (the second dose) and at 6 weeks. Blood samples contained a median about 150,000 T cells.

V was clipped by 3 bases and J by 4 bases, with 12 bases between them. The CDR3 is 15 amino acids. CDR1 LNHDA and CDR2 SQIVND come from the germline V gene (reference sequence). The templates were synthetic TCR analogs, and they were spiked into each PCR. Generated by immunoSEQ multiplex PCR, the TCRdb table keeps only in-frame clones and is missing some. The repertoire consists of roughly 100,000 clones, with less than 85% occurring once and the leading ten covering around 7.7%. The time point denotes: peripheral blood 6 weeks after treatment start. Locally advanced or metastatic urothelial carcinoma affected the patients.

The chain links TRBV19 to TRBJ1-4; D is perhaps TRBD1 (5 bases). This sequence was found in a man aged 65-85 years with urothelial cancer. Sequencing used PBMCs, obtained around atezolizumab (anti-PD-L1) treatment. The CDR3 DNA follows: TGTGCCAGTAGTATCTCGACAGCCATTAATGAAAAACTGTTTTTT. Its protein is CASSISTAINEKLFF.